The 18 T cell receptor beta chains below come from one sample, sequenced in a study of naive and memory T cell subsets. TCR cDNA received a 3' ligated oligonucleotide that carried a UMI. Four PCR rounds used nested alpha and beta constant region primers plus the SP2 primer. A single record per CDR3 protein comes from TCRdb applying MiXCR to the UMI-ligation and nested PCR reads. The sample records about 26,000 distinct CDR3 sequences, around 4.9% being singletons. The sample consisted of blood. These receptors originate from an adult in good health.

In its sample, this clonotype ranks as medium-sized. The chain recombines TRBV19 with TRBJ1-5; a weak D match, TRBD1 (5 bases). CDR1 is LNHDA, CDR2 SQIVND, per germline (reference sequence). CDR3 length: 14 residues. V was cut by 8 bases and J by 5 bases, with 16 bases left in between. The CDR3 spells CASALGEGYQPQHF. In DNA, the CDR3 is TGTGCCAGTGCGTTAGGGGAAGGCTATCAGCCCCAGCATTTT.

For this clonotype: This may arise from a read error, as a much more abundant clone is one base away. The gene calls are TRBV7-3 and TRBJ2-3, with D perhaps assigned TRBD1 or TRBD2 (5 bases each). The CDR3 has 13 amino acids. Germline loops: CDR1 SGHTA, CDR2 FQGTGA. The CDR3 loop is CVSRAGTTDTQYF. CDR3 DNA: TGTGTCAGCAGGGCCGGGACCACAGATACGCAGTATTTT. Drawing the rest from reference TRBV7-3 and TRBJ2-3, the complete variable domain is GAGVSQTPSNKVTEKGKYVELRCDPISGHTALYWYRQSLGQGPEFLIYFQGTGAADDSGLPNDRFFAVRPEGSVSTLKIQRTERGDSAVYLCVSRAGTTDTQYFGPGTRLTVL.

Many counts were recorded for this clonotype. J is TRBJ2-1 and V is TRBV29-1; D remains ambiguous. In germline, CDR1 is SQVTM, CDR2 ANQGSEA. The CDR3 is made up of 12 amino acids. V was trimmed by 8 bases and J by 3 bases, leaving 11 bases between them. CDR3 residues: CSYYSYYNEQFF. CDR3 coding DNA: TGCAGCTATTATAGCTACTACAATGAGCAGTTCTTC.

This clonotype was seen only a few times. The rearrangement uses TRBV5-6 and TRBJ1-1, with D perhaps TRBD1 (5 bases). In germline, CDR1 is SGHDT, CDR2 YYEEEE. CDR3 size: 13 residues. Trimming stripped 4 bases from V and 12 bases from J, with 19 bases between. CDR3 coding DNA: TGTGCCAGCAGCCCCGGGACGGAATTCGTTCCTTTCTTT. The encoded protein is CASSPGTEFVPFF.

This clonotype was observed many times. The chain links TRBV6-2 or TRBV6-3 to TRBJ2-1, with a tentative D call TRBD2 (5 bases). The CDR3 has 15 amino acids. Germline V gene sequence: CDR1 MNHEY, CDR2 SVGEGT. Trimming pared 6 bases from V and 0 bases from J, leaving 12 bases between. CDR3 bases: TGTGCCAGCAGCCGAGCGGAGAGCTCCTACAATGAGCAGTTCTTC. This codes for CASSRAESSYNEQFF.

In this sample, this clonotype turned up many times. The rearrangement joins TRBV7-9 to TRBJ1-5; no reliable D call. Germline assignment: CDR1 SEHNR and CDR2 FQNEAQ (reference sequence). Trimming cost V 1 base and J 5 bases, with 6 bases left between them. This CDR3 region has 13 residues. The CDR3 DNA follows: TGTGCCAGCAGCTTAGATGACGATCAGCCCCAGCATTTT. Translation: CASSLDDDQPQHF.

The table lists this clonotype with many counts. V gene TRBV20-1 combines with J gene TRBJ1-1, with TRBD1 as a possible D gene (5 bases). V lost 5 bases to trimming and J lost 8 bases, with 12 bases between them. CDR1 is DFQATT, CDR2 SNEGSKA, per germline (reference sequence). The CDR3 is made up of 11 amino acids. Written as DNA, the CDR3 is TGCAGTGCTGCGGGGGGGGGAGAAGCTTTCTTT. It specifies CSAAGGGEAFF.

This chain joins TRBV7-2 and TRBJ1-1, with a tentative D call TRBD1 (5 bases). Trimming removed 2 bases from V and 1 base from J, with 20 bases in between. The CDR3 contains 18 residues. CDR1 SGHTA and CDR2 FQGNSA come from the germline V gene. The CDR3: CASSLSGIRVRGNTEAFF. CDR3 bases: TGTGCCAGCAGCTTATCTGGGATCCGAGTTAGGGGGAACACTGAAGCTTTCTTT.

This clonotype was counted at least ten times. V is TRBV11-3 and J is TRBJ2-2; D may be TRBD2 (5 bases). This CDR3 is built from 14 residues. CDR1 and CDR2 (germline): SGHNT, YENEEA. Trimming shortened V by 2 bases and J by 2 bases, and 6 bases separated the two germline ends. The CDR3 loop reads CASSLRTNTGELFF. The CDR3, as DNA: TGTGCCAGCAGCTTACGGACTAACACCGGGGAGCTGTTTTTT.

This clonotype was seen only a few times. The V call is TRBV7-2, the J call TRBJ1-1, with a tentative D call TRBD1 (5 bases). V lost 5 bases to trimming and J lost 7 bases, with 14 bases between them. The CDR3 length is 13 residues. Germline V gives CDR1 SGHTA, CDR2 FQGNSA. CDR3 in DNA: TGTGCCAGCAGCCGAGAGGGCGGGGGTGAAGCTTTCTTT. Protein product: CASSREGGGEAFF.

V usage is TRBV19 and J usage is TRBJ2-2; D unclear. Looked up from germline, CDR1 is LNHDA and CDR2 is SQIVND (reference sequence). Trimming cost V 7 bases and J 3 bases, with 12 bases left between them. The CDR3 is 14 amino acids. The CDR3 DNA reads TGTGCCAGTACTCGGGCGGACCACACCGGGGAGCTGTTTTTT. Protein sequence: CASTRADHTGELFF.

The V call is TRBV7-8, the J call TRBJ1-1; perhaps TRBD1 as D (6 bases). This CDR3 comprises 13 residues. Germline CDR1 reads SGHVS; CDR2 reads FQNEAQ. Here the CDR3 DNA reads TGTTCCTCCACCCAGGCCAGGGGTGCTGAAGCTTTCTTT. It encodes CSSTQARGAEAFF. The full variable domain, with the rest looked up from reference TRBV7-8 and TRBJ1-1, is GAGVSQSPRYKVAKRGQDVALRCDPISGHVSLFWYQQALGQGPEFLTYFQNEAQLDKSGLPSDRFFAERPEGSVSTLKIQRTQQEDSAVYLCSSTQARGAEAFFGQGTRLTVV.

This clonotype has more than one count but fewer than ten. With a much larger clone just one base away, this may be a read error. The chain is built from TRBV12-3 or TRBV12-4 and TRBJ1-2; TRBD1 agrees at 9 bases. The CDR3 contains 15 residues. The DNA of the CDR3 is TGTGCCAGCAGTCCGGGGGACAGGGAGTCCTATGGCGACACCTTC. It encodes CASSPGDRESYGDTF.

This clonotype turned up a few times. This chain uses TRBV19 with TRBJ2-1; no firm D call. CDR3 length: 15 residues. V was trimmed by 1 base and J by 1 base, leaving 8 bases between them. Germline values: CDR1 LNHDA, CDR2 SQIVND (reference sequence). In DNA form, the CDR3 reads TGTGCCAGTAGTATAGTAAGGGTGTCCTACAATGAGCAGTTCTTC. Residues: CASSIVRVSYNEQFF.

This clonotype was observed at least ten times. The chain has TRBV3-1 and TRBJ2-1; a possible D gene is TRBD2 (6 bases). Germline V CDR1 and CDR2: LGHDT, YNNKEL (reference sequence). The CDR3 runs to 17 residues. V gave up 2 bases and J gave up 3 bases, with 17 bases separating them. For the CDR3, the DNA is TGTGCCAGCAGCCAACACCCGGGACTTAAACTCTACAATGAGCAGTTCTTC. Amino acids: CASSQHPGLKLYNEQFF.

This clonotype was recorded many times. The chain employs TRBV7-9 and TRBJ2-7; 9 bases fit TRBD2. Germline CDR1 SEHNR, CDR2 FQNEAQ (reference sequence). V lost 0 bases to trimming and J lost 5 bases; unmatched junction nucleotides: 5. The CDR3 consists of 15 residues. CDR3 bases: TGTGCCAGCAGCTTAGCCGGGAGCGGGAGGCACGAGCAGTACTTC. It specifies CASSLAGSGRHEQYF.

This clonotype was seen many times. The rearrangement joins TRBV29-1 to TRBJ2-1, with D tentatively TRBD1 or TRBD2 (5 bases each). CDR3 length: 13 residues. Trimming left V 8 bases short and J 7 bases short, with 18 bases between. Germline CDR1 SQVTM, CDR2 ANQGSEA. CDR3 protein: CSFWDLLGNEQFF. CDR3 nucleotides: TGCAGCTTTTGGGACCTCCTTGGAAATGAGCAGTTCTTC.

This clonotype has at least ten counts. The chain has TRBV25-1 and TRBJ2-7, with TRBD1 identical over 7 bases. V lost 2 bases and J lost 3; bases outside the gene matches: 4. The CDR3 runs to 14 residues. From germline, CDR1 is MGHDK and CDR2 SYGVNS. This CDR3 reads CASSERGQIYEQYF. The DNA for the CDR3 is TGTGCCAGCAGTGAAAGGGGGCAAATCTACGAGCAGTACTTC.